Each of the 20 T cell receptor beta chains below was sequenced from the same sample in a study of blood T cell repertoires in COVID-19. TCRdb keeps only in-frame clones here, not all; method: immunoSEQ multiplex PCR. The top ten hold 2.5% to 3.5% of the sample, which has roughly 240,000 clones, roughly 86% seen once. The material sequenced was peripheral blood. The origin of the receptors is a woman in her 30s who had recovered from COVID-19.

V gene TRBV6-6 combines with J gene TRBJ1-3, with a possible D match to TRBD1 (6 bases). This CDR3 contains 14 residues. CDR1 MNHNY and CDR2 SVGAGI come from the germline V gene (reference sequence). Trimming removed 8 bases at V and 0 bases at J, with 11 bases between. CDR3 loop: CASRQGSSGNTIYF. The CDR3 nucleotides read TGTGCCAGCCGCCAGGGGAGCTCTGGAAACACCATATATTTT.

This clone was observed a handful of times. This chain links TRBV10-3 with TRBJ2-1; the D gene is possibly TRBD2 (7 bases). Germline V gene data show CDR1 as ENHRY and CDR2 as SYGVKD. V lost 9 bases, J lost 6 bases, and 9 bases lay in between. The CDR3 contains 11 residues. This CDR3 reads CAMGGGNEQFF. The CDR3 bases are TGTGCCATGGGAGGGGGCAATGAGCAGTTCTTC.

The genes are TRBV9 and TRBJ2-2; tentatively, D is TRBD1 (6 bases). The CDR3 has 13 residues. The V gene's germline CDR1 is SGDLS and CDR2 YYNGEE. With 2 bases removed from V and 8 bases from J, the gap between germline ends came to 10 bases. The CDR3 bases are TGTGCCAGCAGCGTGCAGGGGAAGGGGGAGCTGTTTTTT. As protein: CASSVQGKGELFF.

About this clone itself: Additional DNA sequences in this sample encode the identical CDR3. The V gene is TRBV5-1, the J gene TRBJ1-1; 7 nucleotides match TRBD1. From germline, CDR1 is SGHRS and CDR2 YFSETQ. The CDR3 spans 12 residues. V trimming: 2 bases; J trimming: 6 bases; junction bases outside the gene matches: 1. In nucleotides, the CDR3 is TGCGCCAGCAGCTTACAGGGGCCTGAAGCTTTCTTT. It specifies CASSLQGPEAFF.

This chain connects TRBV4-1 to TRBJ2-3; D is uncertain. Trimming cost V 3 bases and J 6 bases, with 7 bases left between them. This CDR3 region has 12 residues. Germline-derived CDR1 and CDR2 are MGHRA and YSYEKL. In DNA form, the CDR3 reads TGCGCCAGCAGCCATATGTATGATACGCAGTATTTT. Translated: CASSHMYDTQYF.

This sequence joins TRBV2 and TRBJ1-5, with D possibly matching TRBD1 (6 bases). Per germline, CDR1 SNHLY and CDR2 FYNNEI. This CDR3 contains 13 residues. The V gene lost 9 bases and the J gene lost 0 bases, with 9 bases spanning the gap. DNA of the CDR3: TGTGCCAGTCGACAGGATAGCAATCAGCCCCAGCATTTT. Residues: CASRQDSNQPQHF.

This clone was seen only once. The V call is TRBV27, the J call TRBJ1-2; 7 nucleotides agree with TRBD1. This CDR3 region has 17 residues. The V segment lost 4 bases and the J segment 4 bases; nucleotides outside the gene matches: 15. Germline values: CDR1 MNHEY, CDR2 SMNVEV (reference sequence). The CDR3 region has the DNA TGTGCCAGCAGTTCCTGGGGGACAGCCTATTCCGTCTATGGCTACACCTTC. This codes for CASSSWGTAYSVYGYTF.

J is TRBJ2-5 and V is TRBV3-1 (or the pseudogene TRBV3-2); possible D gene TRBD2, 7 bases. Between the trimmed V and J ends, which lost 0 bases and 5 bases, there was a span of 16 bases. This CDR3 comprises 16 residues. From germline, CDR1 is LGHDT and CDR2 YNNKEL (reference sequence). The chain's CDR3 is CASSQEGRGPLETQYF. CDR3 DNA sequence: TGTGCCAGCAGCCAAGAAGGGCGGGGGCCCCTCGAGACCCAGTACTTC.

V is TRBV19 and J is TRBJ2-7, with D perhaps TRBD2 (5 bases). The germline CDR1 and CDR2 sequences are LNHDA and SQIVND (reference sequence). The V and J ends lost 5 bases and 6 bases respectively, with 11 bases between them. CDR3 length: 12 amino acids. The CDR3 loop is CASSETAAEQYF. The CDR3 DNA is TGTGCCAGTAGTGAAACAGCGGCCGAGCAGTACTTC.

This chain joins TRBV6-1 and TRBJ1-5; 8 nucleotides match TRBD1. V lost 1 base to trimming and J lost 4 bases; unmatched junction nucleotides: 6. In germline, CDR1 is MNHNS, CDR2 SASEGT. The CDR3 loop spans 16 amino acids. The CDR3 region has the DNA TGTGCCAGCAGTGAAGGGACAGGGATGGCGAATCAGCCCCAGCATTTT. Residues: CASSEGTGMANQPQHF.

This clone was seen a single time. The chain carries TRBV5-1 and TRBJ2-5, with 13 bases fitting TRBD2. CDR1 and CDR2 from the germline V gene are SGHRS and YFSETQ. The CDR3 consists of 16 residues. V was pared by 4 bases and J by 0 bases, with 3 bases of the junction left unmatched. CDR3: CASSTGLAGDQETQYF. As DNA, the CDR3 is TGCGCCAGCAGCACAGGACTAGCGGGGGACCAAGAGACCCAGTACTTC.

The chain joins TRBV3-1 (or the pseudogene TRBV3-2) to TRBJ1-2, with TRBD1 identical over 7 bases. Trimming removed 3 bases from V and 0 bases from J; junction bases left unmatched: 13. Germline V lookup: CDR1 LGHDT, CDR2 YNNKEL (reference sequence). The CDR3 has 18 amino acids. The CDR3 sequence: CASSQIGSRQGTNYGYTF. The CDR3 region has the DNA TGTGCCAGCAGCCAGATTGGCTCCAGACAGGGAACTAACTATGGCTACACCTTC.

The chain carries TRBV15 and TRBJ2-1, with a weak D call TRBD2 (7 bases). Per the germline V gene, CDR1 is LNHNV and CDR2 is YYDKDF (reference sequence). V lost 5 bases to trimming and J lost 4 bases, with 18 bases between them. This CDR3 has 16 amino acids. CDR3 region: CATSRTGGLGYNEQFF. The CDR3 nucleotides are TGTGCCACCAGCCGGACGGGGGGCCTTGGTTACAATGAGCAGTTCTTC. The full variable domain, completed using reference TRBV15 and TRBJ2-1, is DAMVIQNPRYQVTQFGKPVTLSCSQTLNHNVMYWYQQKSSQAPKLLFHYYDKDFNNEADTPDNFQSRRPNTSFCFLDIRSPGLGDTAMYLCATSRTGGLGYNEQFFGPGTRLTVL.

The chain has TRBV10-1 and TRBJ1-3, with a tentative D call TRBD1 (6 bases). Germline V CDR1 and CDR2: WNHNN, SYGVQD (reference sequence). V was cut by 0 bases and J by 2 bases, with 8 bases left in between. This CDR3 is built from 15 residues. In nucleotides, the CDR3 is TGCGCCAGCAGTGAGTCGCGGGGGCCTGGAAACACCATATATTTT. Translating gives CASSESRGPGNTIYF.

The chain couples TRBV9 to TRBJ1-1, with a weak D call TRBD1 (5 bases). This CDR3 is built from 13 residues. The germline V gene has CDR1 SGDLS and CDR2 YYNGEE. Trimming left V 1 base short and J 6 bases short, with 10 bases between. CDR3 in amino acids: CASSVFQGAEAFF. The DNA of the CDR3 is TGTGCCAGCAGCGTATTTCAGGGCGCTGAAGCTTTCTTT.

J is TRBJ2-7 and V is TRBV10-3; the match to TRBD2 covers 11 bases. In germline, CDR1 is ENHRY, CDR2 SYGVKD. The V gene end was trimmed by 8 bases and the J gene end by 4 bases; junction bases not matched to a gene: 13. This CDR3 has 16 residues. In DNA form, the CDR3 reads TGTGCCATCGGCCTAGCGGGGGGCGGGGATAGGTACGAGCAGTACTTC. This gives the protein CAIGLAGGGDRYEQYF.

The V and J genes are TRBV3-1 (or the pseudogene TRBV3-2) and TRBJ1-1; maybe TRBD1 (5 bases). CDR1 and CDR2 from the germline V gene are LGHDT and YNNKEL (reference sequence). This CDR3 contains 18 residues. Trimming took 4 bases from V and 6 from J, leaving 27 bases between them. The CDR3 reads CASSLFRGKGSRDSEAFF. CDR3 in DNA: TGTGCCAGCAGCCTCTTTCGTGGTAAGGGGAGCCGGGACTCTGAAGCTTTCTTT.

This clone was recorded once. V is TRBV6-1 and J is TRBJ2-7, with D perhaps matching TRBD2 (6 bases). Germline CDR1 reads MNHNS; CDR2 reads SASEGT. The CDR3 is 17 residues long. Trimming cost V 1 base and J 5 bases, with 21 bases left between them. CDR3 residues: CASSEGSSWFGGNEQYF. The CDR3 DNA is TGTGCCAGCAGTGAAGGGTCCTCTTGGTTCGGAGGGAACGAGCAGTACTTC.

This clone was observed a single time. This chain connects TRBV15 to TRBJ2-7; TRBD1 might be the D (5 bases). V dropped 5 bases and J dropped 7 bases, with 15 bases sitting between them. There are 13 residues in the CDR3. Looked up from germline, CDR1 is LNHNV and CDR2 is YYDKDF (reference sequence). The CDR3: CATSSDLGLEQYF. The DNA for the CDR3 is TGTGCCACCAGCTCCGACCTGGGGCTTGAGCAGTACTTC.

This clone was observed a few times. This chain uses TRBV9 with TRBJ2-2, with a possible D match to TRBD2 (5 bases). The V end was cut by 0 bases, the J end by 2 bases, with 8 bases between. Germline V gives CDR1 SGDLS, CDR2 YYNGEE. The CDR3 runs to 15 residues. CDR3 nucleotide sequence: TGTGCCAGCAGCGTAGATCGGGGTAACACCGGGGAGCTGTTTTTT. It yields the protein CASSVDRGNTGELFF.